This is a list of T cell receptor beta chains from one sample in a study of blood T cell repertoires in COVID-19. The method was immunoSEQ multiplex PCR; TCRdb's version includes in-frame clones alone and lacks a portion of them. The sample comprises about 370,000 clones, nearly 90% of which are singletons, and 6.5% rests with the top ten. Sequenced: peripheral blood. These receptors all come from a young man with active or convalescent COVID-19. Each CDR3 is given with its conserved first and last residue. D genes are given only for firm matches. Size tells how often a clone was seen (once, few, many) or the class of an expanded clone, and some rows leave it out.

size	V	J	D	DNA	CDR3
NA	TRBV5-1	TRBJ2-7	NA	TGCGCCAGCAGCTTGGTCGGGGAGCAGTACTTC	CASSLVGEQYF
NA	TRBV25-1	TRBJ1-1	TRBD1	TGTGCCAGCAGTGGCCACGGGACAGTCACTGAAGCTTTCTTT	CASSGHGTVTEAFF
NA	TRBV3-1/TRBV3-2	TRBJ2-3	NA	TGTGCCAGCAGCCAAGATCGGCTAGCAACACGCACAGATACGCAGTATTTT	CASSQDRLATRTDTQYF
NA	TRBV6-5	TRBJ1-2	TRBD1	TGTGCCAGCAGTTACCAGGGGGCAAACTATGGCTACACCTTC	CASSYQGANYGYTF
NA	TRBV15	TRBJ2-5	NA	TGTGCCACCGCGACGGGGGATCAAGAGACCCAGTACTTC	CATATGDQETQYF
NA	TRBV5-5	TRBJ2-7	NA	TGTGCCAGCAGCCTGGGACCAGGGTTGACCTACGAGCAGTACTTC	CASSLGPGLTYEQYF
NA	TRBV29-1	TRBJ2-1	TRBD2	TGCAGCGGGTTAGGACTAGCGGGGTCCAATGAGCAGTTCTTC	CSGLGLAGSNEQFF
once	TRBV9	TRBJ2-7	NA	TGTGCCAGCAGCGTAGCTACGGGGGTCGGGCCTTACGAGCAGTACTTC	CASSVATGVGPYEQYF
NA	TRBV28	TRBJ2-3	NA	TGTGCCAGCAGTTTAACGGCGGGCACAGATACGCAGTATTTT	CASSLTAGTDTQYF
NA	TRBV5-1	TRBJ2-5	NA	TGCGCCAGCAGCTTGGTTCTGGGGGCAGAGACCCAGTACTTC	CASSLVLGAETQYF
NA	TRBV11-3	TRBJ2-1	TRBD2	TGTGCCAGCAGGCCCGAGGGGCTAGCGGCTTACAATGAGCAGTTCTTC	CASRPEGLAAYNEQFF
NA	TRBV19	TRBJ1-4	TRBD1	TGTGCCAGTAAAACCCCCCTTGGCTCAGGGGGTGCTAATGAAAAACTGTTTTTT	CASKTPLGSGGANEKLFF
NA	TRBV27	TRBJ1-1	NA	TGTGCCAGCAGTGTACCGGGTGTAGGTTTAAGTTTCTTT	CASSVPGVGLSFF
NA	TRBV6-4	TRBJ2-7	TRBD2	TGTGCCAGCAGGCCGGGACTATCTAGCTCCTACGAGCAGTACTTC	CASRPGLSSSYEQYF
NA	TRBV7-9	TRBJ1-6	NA	TGTGCCAGCAGCTTAGGTGAGGCCTCAAATTCACCCCTCCACTTT	CASSLGEASNSPLHF
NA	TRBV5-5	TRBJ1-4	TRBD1	TGTGCCAGCAGCTTGCCAGGGGGCATGACTAATGAAAAACTGTTTTTT	CASSLPGGMTNEKLFF
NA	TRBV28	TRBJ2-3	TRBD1	TGTGCCAGCAGTTTTACAGGGGTCACAGATACGCAGTATTTT	CASSFTGVTDTQYF
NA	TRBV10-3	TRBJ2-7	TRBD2	TGTGCCACCTCAGATAGCGGGTGGGAGCAGTACTTC	CATSDSGWEQYF
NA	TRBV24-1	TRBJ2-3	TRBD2	TGTGCCACCAGTGAAGGTACTAGCGGGGAGGGAGATACGCAGTATTTT	CATSEGTSGEGDTQYF
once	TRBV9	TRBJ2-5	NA	TGTGCCAGCAGCGCCCACACCGGGTCGGGGGAAGAGACCCAGTACTTC	CASSAHTGSGEETQYF
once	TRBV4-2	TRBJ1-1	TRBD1	TGTGCCAGCAGCCAACTAGGACAGGGGTACACTGAAGCTTTCTTT	CASSQLGQGYTEAFF
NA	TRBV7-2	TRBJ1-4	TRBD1	TGTGCCAGCGGCAAAGACAGGGGATTTGAAAAACTGTTTTTT	CASGKDRGFEKLFF
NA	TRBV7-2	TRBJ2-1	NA	TGTGCCAGCAGCGACCATCCGGGCAATGAGCAGTTCTTC	CASSDHPGNEQFF
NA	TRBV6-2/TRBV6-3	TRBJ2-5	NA	TGTGCCAGCAGTCAACACCAGGACCTGACGGCGGGGACCCAGTACTTC	CASSQHQDLTAGTQYF
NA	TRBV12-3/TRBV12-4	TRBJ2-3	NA	TGTGCCAGCAGTCCTGGGAGGACAGATACGCAGTATTTT	CASSPGRTDTQYF
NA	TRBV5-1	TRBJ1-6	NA	TGCGCCAGCAGCTTGGCTGCCGTCGAGCACCTCCACTTT	CASSLAAVEHLHF
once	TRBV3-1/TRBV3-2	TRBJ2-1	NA	TGTGCCAGCAGCCTGACAGGCGTCTACAATGAGCAGTTCTTC	CASSLTGVYNEQFF
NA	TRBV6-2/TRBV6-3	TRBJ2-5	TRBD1	TGTGCCAGCAGTTACTCGAGTTACGGGACAGAGGTGGGGACCCAGTACTTC	CASSYSSYGTEVGTQYF
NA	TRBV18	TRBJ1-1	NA	TGTGCCAGCTCACCCAACAGTCTGAGGAACACTGAAGCTTTCTTT	CASSPNSLRNTEAFF
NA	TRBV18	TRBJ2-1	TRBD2	TGTGCCAGCTCACCACGGTTTCGGGGGGGCCTATACAATGAGCAGTTCTTC	CASSPRFRGGLYNEQFF
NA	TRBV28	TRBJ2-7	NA	TGTGCCAGCAGTTTGTTGCCCAGAGGCAACGGCGAGCAGTACTTC	CASSLLPRGNGEQYF
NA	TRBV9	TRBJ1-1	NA	TGTGCCAGCAGCGTAGAAATGAGGAGCGAAGCTTTCTTT	CASSVEMRSEAFF
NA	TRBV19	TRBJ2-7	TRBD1	TGTGCCAGCGGACCGGGACAGGGATCCAACGAGCAGTACTTC	CASGPGQGSNEQYF
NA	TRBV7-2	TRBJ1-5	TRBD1	TGTGCCAGCAGTGACAGGGTTAGTCAGCCCCAGCATTTT	CASSDRVSQPQHF
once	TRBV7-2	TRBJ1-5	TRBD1	TGTGCCAGCAGCCGTGGGACAGCCCTCAATCAGCCCCAGCATTTT	CASSRGTALNQPQHF
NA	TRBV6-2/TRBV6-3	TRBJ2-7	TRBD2	TGTGCCAGCAGTTACCGGGCTAGCGGGGCATACGAGCAGTACTTC	CASSYRASGAYEQYF
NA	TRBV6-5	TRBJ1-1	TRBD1	TGTGCCAGCAGGGGACAGGGACGGTACACTGAAGCTTTCTTT	CASRGQGRYTEAFF
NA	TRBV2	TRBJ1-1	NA	TGTGCCAGCTACAGGCTCATGAACACTGAAGCTTTCTTT	CASYRLMNTEAFF
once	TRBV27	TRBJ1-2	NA	TGTGCCAGCAGTTTAAAATCTTCCGGTGGCTACACCTTC	CASSLKSSGGYTF
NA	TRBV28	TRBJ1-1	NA	TGTGCCAGCAGTTCAGGACAAGTCATGAACACTGAAGCTTTCTTT	CASSSGQVMNTEAFF
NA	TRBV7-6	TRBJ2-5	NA	TGTGCCAGCAGCTCCCCCGTTGGGGGGGCCGGGGAGACCCAGTACTTC	CASSSPVGGAGETQYF
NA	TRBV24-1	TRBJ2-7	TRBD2	TGTGCCACCAGGGATAGCGGGAGCGACGAGCAGTACTTC	CATRDSGSDEQYF
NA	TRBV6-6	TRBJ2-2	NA	TGTGCCAGCAGATCGGGAGACGGGGAGCTGTTTTTT	CASRSGDGELFF
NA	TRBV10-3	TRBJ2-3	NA	TGTGCCATCAAAAACAGGGATTCGGATACGCAGTATTTT	CAIKNRDSDTQYF
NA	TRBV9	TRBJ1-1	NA	TGTGCCAGCAGCTTACGCAGGGGCACTGAAGCTTTCTTT	CASSLRRGTEAFF
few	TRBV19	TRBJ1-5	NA	TGTGCCAGTATAAGTGGAGGACAGCCCCAGCATTTT	CASISGGQPQHF
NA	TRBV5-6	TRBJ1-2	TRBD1	TGTGCCAGCAGCGCAGGGGGCGACTATGGCTACACCTTC	CASSAGGDYGYTF